Shown below are 27 T cell receptor beta chains from a single sample sequenced in a study of cytomegalovirus exposure and HLA in healthy donors. Primers for the PCR totalled 60 Vbeta and 13 Jbeta. Here immunoSEQ multiplex PCR was the method, and the copy in TCRdb shows in-frame clones only, minus some. Seen here are 150,000 to 160,000 clones, over 75% observed once, and the top ten hold around 5.2%. Specimen: PBMCs. The receptors here all came from a woman between 40 and 55 years old in good health and CMV-seropositive.

This clone was seen only a few times. V and J are TRBV18 and TRBJ2-1, with 13 nucleotides matching TRBD2. The CDR3 runs 18 residues. V was pared by 8 bases and J by 1 base, with 11 bases of the junction left unmatched. Germline values: CDR1 KGHSH, CDR2 LQKENI. CDR3 in DNA: TGTGCCAGCGCGAGCGGACTAGCGGGAGCCGTTTCCTACAATGAGCAGTTCTTC. Protein product: CASASGLAGAVSYNEQFF.

This chain connects TRBV7-9 to TRBJ2-5; the match to TRBD2 covers 10 bases. CDR1 and CDR2 from the germline V gene are SEHNR and FQNEAQ (reference sequence). The CDR3 has 18 amino acids. V lost 2 bases and J lost 1; bases outside the gene matches: 10. Here the CDR3 DNA reads TGTGCCAGCAGCTTATTCGCTAGCGGGAGAGACCGCCAAGAGACCCAGTACTTC. It specifies CASSLFASGRDRQETQYF.

This clone came up a few times. The gene calls are TRBV15 and TRBJ2-3; 8 bases match TRBD2. This CDR3 region has 17 residues. CDR1 is LNHNV, CDR2 YYDKDF, per germline (reference sequence). V trimming: 0 bases; J trimming: 5 bases; junction bases outside the gene matches: 10. In nucleotides, the CDR3 is TGTGCCACCAGCAGAGAGGGAGGAGCGGGAGTGAAAGATACGCAGTATTTT. Its protein is CATSREGGAGVKDTQYF.

The J gene is TRBJ1-1, the V gene TRBV27; TRBD1 agrees at 7 bases. Unmatched junction bases numbered 5, after V lost 6 bases and J lost 1 base. Germline assignment: CDR1 MNHEY and CDR2 SMNVEV (reference sequence). This CDR3 has 14 residues. The CDR3 loop reads CASRHGQANTEAFF. CDR3 nucleotides: TGTGCCAGCAGGCATGGACAGGCGAACACTGAAGCTTTCTTT.

This clone was counted a few times. This chain connects TRBV6-1 to TRBJ2-1; 8 nucleotides match TRBD1. The V gene end was trimmed by 8 bases and the J gene end by 9 bases; junction bases not matched to a gene: 9. Germline V CDR1 and CDR2: MNHNS, SASEGT. This CDR3 has 13 amino acids. In nucleotides, the CDR3 is TGTGCCAGCCAAAGGACAGGGAGCGCTGAGCAGTTCTTC. Protein sequence: CASQRTGSAEQFF.

The V and J genes are TRBV10-1 and TRBJ2-3, with 9 bases identical to TRBD2. With 6 bases clipped from V and 5 bases from J, the junction kept 6 bases outside the gene matches. The CDR3 is made up of 14 amino acids. Germline lookup yields CDR1 WNHNN and CDR2 SYGVQD (reference sequence). DNA for the CDR3: TGCGCCAGCAGCCCGGTAGCGGGAGAAGATACGCAGTATTTT. The encoded protein is CASSPVAGEDTQYF.

The sample holds one count of this clone. The rearrangement links TRBV30 to TRBJ1-1, with TRBD1 as a possible D gene (5 bases). The CDR3 totals 12 residues. Germline V lookup: CDR1 GTSNPN, CDR2 SVGIG (reference sequence). The germline V and J ends were trimmed by 2 bases and 5 bases, with 9 bases remaining between them. The CDR3 DNA reads TGTGCCTGGAGTCCAGGGAGGACTGAAGCTTTCTTT. The encoded protein is CAWSPGRTEAFF.

The J gene is TRBJ2-7, the V gene TRBV11-3; maybe TRBD2 (5 bases). Germline loops: CDR1 SGHNT, CDR2 YENEEA. V was pared by 1 base and J by 4 bases, with 20 bases between. This CDR3 is built from 17 residues. CDR3 nucleotide sequence: TGTGCCAGCAGCTTAGTTGCTAGCCCCAATGGTGTTTACGAGCAGTACTTC. It encodes CASSLVASPNGVYEQYF.

This chain links TRBV30 with TRBJ1-2; D perhaps matches TRBD1 (6 bases). Trimming left V 3 bases short and J 4 bases short, with 18 bases between. Germline CDR1 reads GTSNPN; CDR2 reads SVGIG (reference sequence). The CDR3 has 15 amino acids. The CDR3 protein is CAWRGYGGAVYGYTF. The CDR3 DNA is TGTGCCTGGAGGGGATATGGGGGGGCGGTCTATGGCTACACCTTC.

The chain combines TRBV6-5 with TRBJ2-4; possible D gene TRBD2, 5 bases. The V gene's germline CDR1 is MNHEY and CDR2 SVGAGI. V was trimmed by 6 bases and J by 4 bases, leaving 10 bases between them. The CDR3 consists of 13 residues. In DNA form, the CDR3 reads TGTGCCAGCAGCCCCGGAGGAAAAAACATTCAGTACTTC. Encoded protein: CASSPGGKNIQYF.

This clone was observed once. V usage is TRBV30 and J usage is TRBJ2-7; 9 nucleotides line up with TRBD2. This CDR3 has 16 residues. The germline gives CDR1 GTSNPN, CDR2 SVGIG (reference sequence). The V gene end was trimmed by 3 bases and the J gene end by 5 bases; junction bases not matched to a gene: 14. The CDR3 loop reads CAWRRGRSGSIHEQYF. DNA for the CDR3: TGTGCCTGGAGAAGGGGGCGTAGCGGGAGTATCCACGAGCAGTACTTC.

The genes are TRBV4-1 and TRBJ2-3, with 16 bases lining up with TRBD2. The CDR3 runs to 17 residues. Looked up from germline, CDR1 is MGHRA and CDR2 is YSYEKL. Germline trimming cut 6 bases from V and 6 bases from J; bases unmatched to any gene: 9. CDR3 region: CASSPAGTSGRVDTQYF. The CDR3 DNA reads TGCGCCAGCAGTCCGGCCGGGACTAGCGGGAGGGTGGATACGCAGTATTTT.

The CDR3 loop is CASSPPSSYNEQFF. In DNA, the CDR3 is TGTGCCAGCTCACCACCTAGCTCCTACAATGAGCAGTTCTTC. This chain uses TRBV18 with TRBJ2-1; D gene ambiguous. V was cut by 0 bases and J by 0 bases, with 3 bases left in between. The CDR3 has 14 residues. Germline-derived CDR1 and CDR2 are KGHSH and LQKENI. The full variable domain, in which reference TRBV18 and TRBJ2-1 provide the parts outside the CDR3, is NAGVMQNPRHLVRRRGQEARLRCSPMKGHSHVYWYRQLPEEGLKFMVYLQKENIIDESGMPKERFSAEFPKEGPSILRIQQVVRGDSAAYFCASSPPSSYNEQFFGPGTRLTVL.

This clone was observed a handful of times. The chain joins TRBV27 to TRBJ2-3; D remains unclear. The CDR3 has 16 residues. The germline gives CDR1 MNHEY, CDR2 SMNVEV (reference sequence). Trimming stripped 5 bases from V and 5 bases from J, with 20 bases between. In DNA, the CDR3 is TGTGCCAGCAGTCCCCTTTTCGGAGCAAAAGGAGATACGCAGTATTTT. Its translation is CASSPLFGAKGDTQYF.

The chain is built from TRBV5-5 and TRBJ1-2; a possible D gene is TRBD1 (6 bases). The V gene lost 0 bases and the J gene lost 1 base, with 7 bases spanning the gap. CDR3 length: 14 amino acids. CDR1 and CDR2 (germline): SGHKS, YYEKEE (reference sequence). The CDR3 bases are TGTGCCAGCAGCTTGGACAGGGTTAACTATGGCTACACCTTC. This sequence encodes CASSLDRVNYGYTF.

The chain links TRBV6-1 to TRBJ2-1; 7 nucleotides match TRBD1. Germline V gene sequence: CDR1 MNHNS, CDR2 SASEGT. The CDR3 runs to 16 residues. Trimming took 1 base from V and 3 from J; bases not matched to a gene: 6. The CDR3 DNA reads as TGTGCCAGCAGTGAAGGAGGGGGCCCCAACTACAATGAGCAGTTCTTC. It yields the protein CASSEGGGPNYNEQFF.

This chain uses TRBV10-3 with TRBJ1-5; 7 bases align to TRBD1. V dropped 4 bases and J dropped 5; count of bases not matched to a gene: 2. CDR3 length: 13 residues. Germline V gene data show CDR1 as ENHRY and CDR2 as SYGVKD. CDR3 sequence (DNA): TGTGCCATCAGTGGAGGGGGCGATCAGCCCCAGCATTTT. Encoded protein: CAISGGGDQPQHF.

CDR3 sequence reads: CASSRASPGTGSYEQYF. In DNA, the CDR3 is TGTGCCAGCAGCAGAGCCTCTCCCGGGACAGGATCCTACGAGCAGTACTTC. This chain uses TRBV11-3 with TRBJ2-7; 8 bases fit TRBD1. The V gene's germline CDR1 is SGHNT and CDR2 YENEEA. This CDR3 has 17 amino acids. J lost 1 base, V lost 5 bases, and 13 bases had no gene match. Variable domain in full (rest from reference TRBV11-3 and TRBJ2-7): EAGVVQSPRYKIIEKKQPVAFWCNPISGHNTLYWYLQNLGQGPELLIRYENEEAVDDSQLPKDRFSAERLKGVDSTLKIQPAELGDSAVYLCASSRASPGTGSYEQYFGPGTRLTVT.

The chain uses TRBV19 and TRBJ2-3; TRBD1 might be the D (6 bases). The CDR3 contains 12 residues. V was pared by 10 bases and J by 3 bases, with 11 bases between. CDR1 is LNHDA and CDR2 is SQIVND in the germline V gene (reference sequence). The CDR3 bases are TGTGCCACTGAGGGGGAAACAGATACGCAGTATTTT. Protein sequence: CATEGETDTQYF.

The J gene is TRBJ2-7, the V gene TRBV27, with 11 positions matching TRBD2. J lost 0 bases, V lost 6 bases, and 13 bases had no gene match. The V gene's germline CDR1 is MNHEY and CDR2 SMNVEV (reference sequence). This CDR3 is 18 amino acids long. CDR3 protein: CASRKTSGTTLSSYEQYF. As DNA, the CDR3 is TGTGCCAGCAGAAAGACTAGCGGGACGACCCTAAGCTCCTACGAGCAGTACTTC.

The chain couples TRBV28 to TRBJ1-5, with D possibly being TRBD1 (5 bases). From germline, CDR1 is MDHEN and CDR2 SYDVKM. There are 14 residues in the CDR3. Trimming shortened V by 7 bases and J by 3 bases, and 13 bases separated the two germline ends. This CDR3 reads CASTGLGHNQPQHF. CDR3 nucleotide sequence: TGTGCCAGCACCGGCCTAGGACACAATCAGCCCCAGCATTTT.

The chain combines TRBV18 with TRBJ2-3; 7 nucleotides line up with TRBD1. This CDR3 has 16 amino acids. After removal of 0 bases from V and 3 bases from J, the junction contained 6 bases not matched to a gene. Germline values: CDR1 KGHSH, CDR2 LQKENI. The CDR3 DNA reads as TGTGCCAGCTCACCACCGGCAGGGGGTTTGACAGATACGCAGTATTTT. It translates to CASSPPAGGLTDTQYF.

This chain uses TRBV30 with TRBJ2-7; 11 nucleotides match TRBD2. From germline, CDR1 is GTSNPN and CDR2 SVGIG (reference sequence). J lost 7 bases, V lost 4 bases, and 15 bases had no gene match. This CDR3 contains 16 residues. CDR3 bases: TGTGCCTGGAAAAAACGCGGGACTAGCGGTGGCTGGGAGCAGTACTTC. It is translated as CAWKKRGTSGGWEQYF.

This clone was observed a single time. J is TRBJ1-5 and V is TRBV19, with 12 bases identical to TRBD1. The CDR3 sequence is 16 residues long. Germline CDR1 and CDR2: LNHDA and SQIVND (reference sequence). The J segment lost 6 bases and the V segment lost 5 bases, leaving 8 bases of the junction unmatched. The CDR3 nucleotides read TGTGCCAGTAGTGGGGGGACAGGGGGCAGGAGTCAGCCCCAGCATTTT. Translation: CASSGGTGGRSQPQHF.

This clone was detected many times. The chain combines TRBV4-1 with TRBJ1-4; 9 positions agree with TRBD1. The V and J ends lost 3 bases and 8 bases, in that order; junction bases with no gene match: 13. The V gene's germline CDR1 is MGHRA and CDR2 YSYEKL. The length of the CDR3 is 17 residues. CDR3 in DNA: TGCGCCAGCAGCCAGGGACAGGGCCTCACCCGCAGCGAAAAACTGTTTTTT. Translated, it gives CASSQGQGLTRSEKLFF.

The gene calls are TRBV18 and TRBJ2-1, with 15 nucleotides matching TRBD2. After removal of 3 bases from V and 6 bases from J, the junction contained 6 bases not matched to a gene. The CDR3 is 17 residues long. Germline assignment: CDR1 KGHSH and CDR2 LQKENI. The CDR3 DNA sequence: TGTGCCAGCTCACCCCAAGGACTAGCGGGAGGGTTCAATGAGCAGTTCTTC. As protein: CASSPQGLAGGFNEQFF.

The rearrangement uses TRBV6-1 and TRBJ2-7; D perhaps matches TRBD2 (6 bases). V was clipped by 8 bases and J by 3 bases, with 14 bases between them. The CDR3 length is 13 residues. The germline V gene has CDR1 MNHNS and CDR2 SASEGT. The chain's CDR3 is CASELQGGYEQYF. The CDR3 DNA follows: TGTGCCAGCGAACTCCAGGGAGGCTACGAGCAGTACTTC.